The clone carrying this T cell receptor beta chain appeared a few times. Antigen specificity is unknown. Gene and germline names: mouse. Read sequence stops 1 residue before the CDR3 end, and the germline J gene provides the missing end. Assay: immunoSEQ multiplex PCR; the TCRdb copy retains only in-frame clones and omits some. The table has about 22,000 clones, 69% seen once. Germline assignment: CDR1 MSHET and CDR2 SYDVDS. Trimming removed 4 bases from V and 4 bases from J, with 8 bases in between. The CDR3 is made up of 12 amino acids. The sample is drawn from a study of tissue T cells after allogeneic stem cell transplantation. Broader study findings: Few T cell clones were shared across patients, but motif clusters showed tissue-specific shared signatures.

This chain connects TRBV29 to TRBJ2-7, with D tentatively TRBD1 (6 bases). Sequencing was performed on blood. The clonotype was recovered from a female BALB/c mouse in good health. The strain's MHC: H2-d. The sequenced part of the CDR3 DNA is TGTGCTAGCAGTTCGGGACAATATGAACAGTAC. Amino acid sequence: CASSSGQYEQY. The complete CDR3 protein is CASSSGQYEQYF.